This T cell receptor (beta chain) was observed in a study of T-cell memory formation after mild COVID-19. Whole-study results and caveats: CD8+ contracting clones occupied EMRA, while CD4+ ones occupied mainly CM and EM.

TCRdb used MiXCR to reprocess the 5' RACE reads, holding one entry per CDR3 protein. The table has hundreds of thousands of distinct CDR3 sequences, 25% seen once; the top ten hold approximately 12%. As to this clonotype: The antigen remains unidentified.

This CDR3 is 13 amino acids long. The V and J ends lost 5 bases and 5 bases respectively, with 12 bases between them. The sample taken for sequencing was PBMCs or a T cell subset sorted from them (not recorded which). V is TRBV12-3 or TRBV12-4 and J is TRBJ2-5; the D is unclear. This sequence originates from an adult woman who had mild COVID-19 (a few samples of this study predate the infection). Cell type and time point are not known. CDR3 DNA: TGTGCCAGCAGTATCACGTTGGGGGAGACCCAGTACTTC. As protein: CASSITLGETQYF.